These T cell receptor beta chains were read from a single sample in a study of CD8 T cells in Susac syndrome. TCRdb called the immunoSEQ multiplex PCR reads again in MiXCR, with one record for every CDR3 protein. This sample has 150,000 or so distinct CDR3 sequences, with roughly 94% found just once. Specimen: CD4+ T cells from PBMCs. These receptors originate from a human donor with multiple sclerosis. CDR3s include the opening cysteine and the closing phenylalanine or tryptophan. The D gene is left open where the match is weak. Expanded clones are given a class, and other clones once, few, many or no size at all.

clone_size,j_call,v_call,d_call,cdr3_aa,cdr3_nt
once,TRBJ1-1,TRBV2,TRBD1,CASRDRAGNTEAFF,TGTGCCAGCAGAGACAGGGCGGGGAACACTGAAGCTTTCTTT
.,TRBJ1-2,TRBV5-4,.,CASSYGQLPGKRGYTF,TGTGCCAGCAGTTATGGACAGCTACCCGGGAAGAGGGGCTACACCTTC
.,TRBJ2-5,TRBV5-4,.,CASSLAGAAGETQYF,TGTGCCAGCAGCTTGGCGGGCGCAGCCGGGGAGACCCAGTACTTC
.,TRBJ2-7,TRBV29-1,.,CSVEEDRYEQYF,TGCAGCGTTGAAGAGGACCGATACGAGCAGTACTTC
once,TRBJ1-1,TRBV7-2,TRBD1,CASMDREFIDTEAFF,TGTGCCAGCATGGACAGGGAGTTTATAGACACTGAAGCTTTCTTT
.,TRBJ1-1,TRBV6-2/TRBV6-3,TRBD1,CASAPGQGAAEAFF,TGTGCCAGCGCACCTGGGCAGGGGGCCGCTGAAGCTTTCTTT
.,TRBJ2-6,TRBV30,.,CAWSVGTSGANVLTF,TGTGCCTGGAGTGTCGGTACTTCTGGGGCCAACGTCCTGACTTTC
.,TRBJ2-5,TRBV27,TRBD1,CASSPGQGLETQYF,TGTGCCAGCAGTCCAGGACAGGGTTTGGAGACCCAGTACTTC
.,TRBJ2-7,TRBV7-2,TRBD1,CASSFGQGLDEQYF,TGTGCCAGCAGCTTCGGACAGGGCTTGGACGAGCAGTACTTC
.,TRBJ1-3,TRBV2,.,CASSEGLGNTIYF,TGTGCCAGCAGTGAGGGATTAGGAAACACCATATATTTT
.,TRBJ2-2,TRBV5-1,TRBD1,CASSWGTGNTGELFF,TGCGCCAGCAGCTGGGGGACAGGGAACACCGGGGAGCTGTTTTTT
.,TRBJ2-6,TRBV12-3/TRBV12-4,.,CASSRVGSGANVLTF,TGTGCCAGCAGCCGAGTAGGTTCTGGGGCCAACGTCCTGACTTTC
.,TRBJ1-4,TRBV12-3/TRBV12-4,TRBD1,CASSLRQGAGLFF,TGTGCCAGCAGTTTGAGACAGGGGGCTGGACTGTTTTTT
.,TRBJ1-2,TRBV6-6,TRBD1,CASSSPRTGEFGYTF,TGTGCCAGCAGTTCCCCCCGGACAGGGGAATTTGGCTACACCTTC
once,TRBJ1-2,TRBV3-1,TRBD1,CASSLAGDSRSGYTF,TGTGCCAGCAGCCTTGCCGGGGACAGTCGCAGTGGCTACACCTTC
once,TRBJ2-5,TRBV20-1,.,CSARDRRGGETQYF,TGCAGTGCTAGAGATCGAAGGGGCGGTGAGACCCAGTACTTC
.,TRBJ2-6,TRBV28,TRBD1,CASRKTGTGVPVGANVLTF,TGTGCCAGCAGGAAGACCGGGACAGGGGTCCCGGTTGGGGCCAACGTCCTGACTTTC
.,TRBJ2-4,TRBV20-1,.,CSAGDSGSGAKNIQYF,TGCAGTGCTGGTGACTCCGGCAGTGGAGCCAAAAACATTCAGTACTTC
once,TRBJ2-3,TRBV11-2,.,CASSQNLGSDTQYF,TGTGCCAGCAGCCAAAACCTAGGGTCAGATACGCAGTATTTT
.,TRBJ2-3,TRBV4-1,.,CASSQVNLLVTDTQYF,TGCGCCAGCAGCCAAGTCAATCTGTTGGTGACAGATACGCAGTATTTT
.,TRBJ2-1,TRBV12-3/TRBV12-4,.,CASGSGRGNSYNEQFF,TGTGCCAGCGGGAGCGGTCGGGGGAACTCCTACAATGAGCAGTTCTTC
.,TRBJ1-5,TRBV20-1,.,CSARLPPGRSSNQPQHF,TGCAGTGCTAGACTCCCCCCGGGACGAAGTAGCAATCAGCCCCAGCATTTT
.,TRBJ1-5,TRBV12-3/TRBV12-4,TRBD1,CASSPGDRGGQPQHF,TGTGCCAGCAGTCCGGGGGACAGGGGTGGACAGCCCCAGCATTTT
.,TRBJ2-5,TRBV18,.,CASSPQTQETQYF,TGTGCCAGCTCCCCACAAACCCAAGAGACCCAGTACTTC
.,TRBJ1-5,TRBV20-1,TRBD1,CSARGDRGANQPQHF,TGCAGTGCTAGAGGGGACAGGGGTGCGAATCAGCCCCAGCATTTT
.,TRBJ2-7,TRBV24-1,TRBD1,CATSDTRQGLSYEQYF,TGTGCCACCAGTGATACTCGACAGGGTTTGTCATACGAGCAGTACTTC
.,TRBJ1-5,TRBV27,.,CASSRNPRGSNQPQHF,TGTGCCAGCAGCCGAAACCCCAGGGGTTCCAATCAGCCCCAGCATTTT
.,TRBJ2-5,TRBV5-4,.,CASGQGTETQYF,TGTGCCAGCGGGCAGGGTACCGAGACCCAGTACTTC
few,TRBJ1-5,TRBV12-3/TRBV12-4,.,CASSLQGFNQPQHF,TGTGCCAGCAGTCTACAGGGTTTTAATCAGCCCCAGCATTTT